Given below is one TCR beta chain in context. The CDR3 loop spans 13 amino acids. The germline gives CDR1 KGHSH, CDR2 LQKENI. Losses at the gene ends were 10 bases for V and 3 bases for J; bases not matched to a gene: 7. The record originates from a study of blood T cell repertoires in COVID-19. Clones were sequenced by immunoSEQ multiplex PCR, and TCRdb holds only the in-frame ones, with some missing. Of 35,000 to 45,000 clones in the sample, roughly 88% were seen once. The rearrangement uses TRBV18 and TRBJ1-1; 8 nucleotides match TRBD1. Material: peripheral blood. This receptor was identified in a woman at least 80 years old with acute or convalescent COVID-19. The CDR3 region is CATRTGRDTEAFF. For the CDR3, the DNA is TGTGCCACCCGGACAGGGAGGGACACTGAAGCTTTCTTT.